This T cell receptor (beta chain) was captured by sequencing in a study of memory CD4+ T cells and cytomegalovirus serostatus. Looking at the study overall: Donors were healthy Belgian adults, 9 or 10 CMV seropositive and approximately 23 seronegative. Study findings and constraints: Repertoires predicted CMV serostatus with median bootstrapped AUC of around 0.95. CD4+ memory repertoires contained 67 of 164 reported CMV TCRbeta sequences.

The CDR3 totals 13 residues. The V gene lost 6 bases and the J gene lost 4 bases, with 12 bases spanning the gap. Germline V gene sequence: CDR1 MNHEY, CDR2 SMNVEV (reference sequence). Points on this clone: Its target is not known.

The sort gate was single viable CD3+CD4+CD8-CD45RO+ cells for memory CD4+ T cells. CMV serostatus came from serum IgG against pp150, pp28, p38, p52. TCRdb's copy holds only in-frame clones and misses some; the assay was immunoSEQ multiplex PCR. Seen here are some 73,000 clones, about 73% observed once, and the top ten hold just over 2.5%. V gene TRBV27 combines with J gene TRBJ2-5, with D perhaps TRBD1 or TRBD2 (6 bases each). The sample was memory CD4+ T cells from blood. The sequence was obtained from an adult in good health and CMV-seropositive. This CDR3 is CASRPEGGETQYF. The DNA for the CDR3 is TGTGCCAGCAGACCCGAGGGGGGAGAGACCCAGTACTTC.